This TCR beta chain was profiled in a study of cytomegalovirus exposure and HLA in healthy donors. Amplification used 60 Vbeta primers and 13 Jbeta primers. Produced via immunoSEQ multiplex PCR; TCRdb's table is partial and in-frame only. Among roughly 80,000 clones listed, 62% were seen once. Study outcomes and limitations: Near-uniform donor sequencing depth was presumed by presence/absence analyses.

Comment on this clone: Antigen unknown.

The CDR3 spans 17 residues. V shed 2 bases and J 9 bases; nucleotides not matched to a gene: 11. Per germline, CDR1 GTSNPN and CDR2 SVGIG (reference sequence). This TCR derives from a male donor in good health and CMV-seropositive. Sequences were obtained from PBMCs. The V and J genes are TRBV30 and TRBJ2-2, with 14 bases aligning to TRBD2. The CDR3 coding sequence is TGTGCCTGGAGTTTTGAGCGGGGACTAGCGGGGGCCCGGGAGCTGTTTTTT. Residues: CAWSFERGLAGARELFF.